This entry lists 3 T cell receptor beta chains sequenced from one sample in a study of shared T cell receptors in the human thymus. Clones were read by immunoSEQ multiplex PCR, and TCRdb kept only the in-frame ones, dropping some. The repertoire holds 540,000 or so clones, with around three quarters as singletons. The data also belong to a second study, concerning human thymus T cells.

The specimen sequenced was thymocytes. All receptors come from a boy in the first two years of life with a congenital heart defect.

The rearrangement uses TRBV4-3 and TRBJ1-2, with a weak D call TRBD1 (5 bases). The CDR3 contains 14 residues. Trimming stripped 0 bases from V and 13 bases from J, with 18 bases between. The germline V gene has CDR1 LGHNA and CDR2 YSLEER. The CDR3 loop is CASSQEEGTREVTF. The DNA for the CDR3 is TGCGCCAGCAGCCAAGAAGAGGGGACCCGGGAGGTCACCTTC.

This clone was picked up a small number of times. The CDR3, as DNA: TGTGCCAGTAGTTTCGGGGAAGTTGGGACCGGGGAGCTGTTTTTT. Its translation: CASSFGEVGTGELFF. The V call is TRBV19, the J call TRBJ2-2, with D perhaps TRBD2 (5 bases). This CDR3 region has 15 residues. The V and J ends lost 5 bases and 5 bases respectively, with 15 bases between them. Per germline, CDR1 LNHDA and CDR2 SQIVND (reference sequence). Using reference TRBV19 and TRBJ2-2 for the parts outside the CDR3, the full variable domain is DGGITQSPKYLFRKEGQNVTLSCEQNLNHDAMYWYRQDPGQGLRLIYYSQIVNDFQKGDIAEGYSVSREKKESFPLTVTSAQKNPTAFYLCASSFGEVGTGELFFGEGSRLTVL.

The chain is built from TRBV28 and TRBJ2-3, with D unresolved. Germline CDR1 is MDHEN and CDR2 is SYDVKM. The CDR3 is made up of 14 amino acids. V was pared by 4 bases and J by 0 bases, with 8 bases between. The CDR3, as DNA: TGTGCCAGCAGTTCTTCTATGAGCACAGATACGCAGTATTTT. Translated, it gives CASSSSMSTDTQYF. Drawing the rest from reference TRBV28 and TRBJ2-3, the complete variable domain is DVKVTQSSRYLVKRTGEKVFLECVQDMDHENMFWYRQDPGLGLRLIYFSYDVKMKEKGDIPEGYSVSREKKERFSLILESASTNQTSMYLCASSSSMSTDTQYFGPGTRLTVL.